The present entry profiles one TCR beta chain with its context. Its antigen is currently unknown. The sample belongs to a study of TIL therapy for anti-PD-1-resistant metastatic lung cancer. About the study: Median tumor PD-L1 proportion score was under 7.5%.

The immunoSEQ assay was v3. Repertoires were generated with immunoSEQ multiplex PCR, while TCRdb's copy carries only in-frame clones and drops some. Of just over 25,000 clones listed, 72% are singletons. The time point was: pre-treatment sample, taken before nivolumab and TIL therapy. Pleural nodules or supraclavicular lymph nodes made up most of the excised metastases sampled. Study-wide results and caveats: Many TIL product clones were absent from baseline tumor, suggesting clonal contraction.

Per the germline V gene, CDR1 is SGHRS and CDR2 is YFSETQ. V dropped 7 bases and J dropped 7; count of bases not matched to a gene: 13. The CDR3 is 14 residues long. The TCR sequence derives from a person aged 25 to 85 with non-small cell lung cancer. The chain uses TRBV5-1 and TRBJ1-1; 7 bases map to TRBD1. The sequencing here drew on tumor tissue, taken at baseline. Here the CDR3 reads CASSPTGMTIEAFF. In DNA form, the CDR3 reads TGCGCCAGCTCCCCGACAGGGATGACTATTGAAGCTTTCTTT.